This T cell receptor beta chain is from a study of T cell responses to AZD1222 COVID-19 vaccine. Study-wide findings and caveats: Only a handful of AZD1222 recipients tested seropositive at baseline.

As to this clone: The antigen remains unidentified.

V lost 5 bases and J lost 7; bases outside the gene matches: 7. Germline V lookup: CDR1 SGHVS, CDR2 FQNEAQ. CDR3 length equals 15 residues. Libraries were prepared by immunoSEQ multiplex PCR; TCRdb keeps only in-frame clonotypes and omits some of them. The table records around 200,000 clones, approximately 94% of them present only once. The J gene is TRBJ1-4, the V gene TRBV7-8; TRBD1 aligns across 10 bases. The receptor's source is an adult who received the AZD1222 COVID-19 vaccine. The sequences come from peripheral blood, collected 28 days after the second AZD1222 dose. CDR3 sequence reads: CASSPDRGLVEKLFF. The CDR3 nucleotides are TGTGCCAGCAGCCCTGACAGGGGGCTGGTTGAAAAACTGTTTTTT. The complete variable domain, with remaining parts taken from reference TRBV7-8 and TRBJ1-4, reads GAGVSQSPRYKVAKRGQDVALRCDPISGHVSLFWYQQALGQGPEFLTYFQNEAQLDKSGLPSDRFFAERPEGSVSTLKIQRTQQEDSAVYLCASSPDRGLVEKLFFGSGTQLSVL.